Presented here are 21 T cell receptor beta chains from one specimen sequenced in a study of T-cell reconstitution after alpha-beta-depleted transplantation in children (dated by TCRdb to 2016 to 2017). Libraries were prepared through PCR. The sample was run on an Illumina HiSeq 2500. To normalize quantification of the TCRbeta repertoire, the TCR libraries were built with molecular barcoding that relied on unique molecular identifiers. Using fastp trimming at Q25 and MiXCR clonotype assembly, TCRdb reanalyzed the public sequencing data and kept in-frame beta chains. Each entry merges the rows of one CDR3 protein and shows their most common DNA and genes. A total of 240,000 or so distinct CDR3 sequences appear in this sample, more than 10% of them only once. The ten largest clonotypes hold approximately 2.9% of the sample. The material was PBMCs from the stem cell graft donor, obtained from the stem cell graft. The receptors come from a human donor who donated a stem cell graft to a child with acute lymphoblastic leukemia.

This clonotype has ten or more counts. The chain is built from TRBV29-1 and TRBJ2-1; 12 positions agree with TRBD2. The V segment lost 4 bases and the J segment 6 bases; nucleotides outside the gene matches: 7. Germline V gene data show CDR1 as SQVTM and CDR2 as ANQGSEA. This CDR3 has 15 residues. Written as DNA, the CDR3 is TGCAGCGTTGCCCTAGCGGGAGGGAAGGCCAATGAGCAGTTCTTC. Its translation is CSVALAGGKANEQFF.

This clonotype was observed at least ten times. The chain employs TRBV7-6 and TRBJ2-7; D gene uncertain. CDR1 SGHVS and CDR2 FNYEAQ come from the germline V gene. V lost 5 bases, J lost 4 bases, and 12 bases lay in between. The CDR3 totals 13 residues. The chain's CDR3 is CASSLWFMYEQYF. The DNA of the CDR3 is TGTGCCAGCAGCCTGTGGTTTATGTACGAGCAGTACTTC.

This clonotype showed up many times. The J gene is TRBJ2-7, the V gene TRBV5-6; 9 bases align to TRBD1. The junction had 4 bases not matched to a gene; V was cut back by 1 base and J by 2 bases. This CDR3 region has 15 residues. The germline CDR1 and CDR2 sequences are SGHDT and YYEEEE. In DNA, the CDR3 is TGTGCCAGCAGCTTGCCGGACAGGGGACCCTACGAGCAGTACTTC. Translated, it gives CASSLPDRGPYEQYF.

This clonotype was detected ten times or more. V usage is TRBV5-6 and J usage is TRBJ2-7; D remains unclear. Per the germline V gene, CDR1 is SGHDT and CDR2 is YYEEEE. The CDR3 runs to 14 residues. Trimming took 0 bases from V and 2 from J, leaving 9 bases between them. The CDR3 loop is CASSLAGGTYEQYF. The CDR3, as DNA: TGTGCCAGCAGCTTGGCCGGTGGAACCTACGAGCAGTACTTC.

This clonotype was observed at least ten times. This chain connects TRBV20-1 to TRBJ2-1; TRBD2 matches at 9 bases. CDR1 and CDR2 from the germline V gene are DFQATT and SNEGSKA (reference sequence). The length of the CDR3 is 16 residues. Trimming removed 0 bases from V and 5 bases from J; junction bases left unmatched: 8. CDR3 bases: TGCAGTGCTAGAGATTTGGTACTAGCGGGTCACAATGAGCAGTTCTTC. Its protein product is CSARDLVLAGHNEQFF.

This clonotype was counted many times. The CDR3 sequence: CASSPQGGGRTEAFF. In nucleotides, the CDR3 is TGCGCCAGCAGCCCTCAGGGAGGGGGGAGGACTGAAGCTTTCTTT. This chain joins TRBV5-1 and TRBJ1-1; D is possibly TRBD1 (6 bases). Per germline, CDR1 SGHRS and CDR2 YFSETQ. The CDR3 has 15 amino acids. Trimming removed 4 bases from V and 5 bases from J, with 18 bases in between.

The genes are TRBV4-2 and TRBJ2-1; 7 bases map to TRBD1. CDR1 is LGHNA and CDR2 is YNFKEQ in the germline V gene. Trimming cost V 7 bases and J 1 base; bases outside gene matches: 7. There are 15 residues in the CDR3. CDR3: CASTTGTESYNEQFF. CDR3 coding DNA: TGTGCCAGCACCACCGGGACAGAGTCCTACAATGAGCAGTTCTTC.

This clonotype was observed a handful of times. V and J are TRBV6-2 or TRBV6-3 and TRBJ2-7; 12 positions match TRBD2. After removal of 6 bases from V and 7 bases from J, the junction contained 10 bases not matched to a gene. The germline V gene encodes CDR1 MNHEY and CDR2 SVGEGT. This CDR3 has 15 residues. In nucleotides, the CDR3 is TGTGCCAGCAGCTCGACTAGCGGGGGTTTATCGGAGCAGTACTTC. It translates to CASSSTSGGLSEQYF.

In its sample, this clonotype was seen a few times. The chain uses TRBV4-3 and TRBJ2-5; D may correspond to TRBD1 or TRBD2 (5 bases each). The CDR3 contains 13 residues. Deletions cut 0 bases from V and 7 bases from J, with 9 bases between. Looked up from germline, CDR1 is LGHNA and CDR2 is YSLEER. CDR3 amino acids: CASSQESGLTQYF. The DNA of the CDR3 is TGCGCCAGCAGCCAAGAATCGGGGCTGACCCAGTACTTC.

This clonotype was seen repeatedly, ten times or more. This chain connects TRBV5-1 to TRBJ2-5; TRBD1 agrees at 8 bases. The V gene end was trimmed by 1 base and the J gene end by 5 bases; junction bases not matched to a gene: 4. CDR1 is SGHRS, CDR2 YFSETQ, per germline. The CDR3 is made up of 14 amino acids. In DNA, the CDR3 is TGCGCCAGCAGCTTGCCAGGGGGCGCGGAGACCCAGTACTTC. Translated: CASSLPGGAETQYF.

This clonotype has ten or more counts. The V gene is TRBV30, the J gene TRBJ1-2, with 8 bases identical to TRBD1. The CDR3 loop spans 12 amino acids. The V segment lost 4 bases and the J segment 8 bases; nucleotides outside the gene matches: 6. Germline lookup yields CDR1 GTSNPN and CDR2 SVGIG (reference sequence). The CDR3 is CAWTTGVEGYTF. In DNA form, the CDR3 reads TGTGCCTGGACGACAGGGGTGGAGGGCTACACCTTC.

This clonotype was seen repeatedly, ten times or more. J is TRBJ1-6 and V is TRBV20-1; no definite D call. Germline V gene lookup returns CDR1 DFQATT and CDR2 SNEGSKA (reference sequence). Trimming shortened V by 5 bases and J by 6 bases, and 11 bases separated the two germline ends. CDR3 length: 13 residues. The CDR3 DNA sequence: TGCAGTGCTCTCATCGAGGCTAATTCACCCCTCCACTTT. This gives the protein CSALIEANSPLHF.

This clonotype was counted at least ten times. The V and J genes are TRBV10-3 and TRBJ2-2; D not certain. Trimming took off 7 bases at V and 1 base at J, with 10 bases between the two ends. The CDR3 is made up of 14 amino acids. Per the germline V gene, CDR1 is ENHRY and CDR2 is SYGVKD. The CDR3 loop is CAIKRGVNTGELFF. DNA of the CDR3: TGTGCCATCAAGCGAGGCGTGAACACCGGGGAGCTGTTTTTT.

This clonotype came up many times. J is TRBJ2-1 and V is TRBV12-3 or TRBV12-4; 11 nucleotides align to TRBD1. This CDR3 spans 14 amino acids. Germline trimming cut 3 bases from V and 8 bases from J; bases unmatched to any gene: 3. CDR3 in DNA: TGTGCCAGCAGTTTGGGACAGGGGGGCGATGAGCAGTTCTTC. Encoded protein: CASSLGQGGDEQFF.

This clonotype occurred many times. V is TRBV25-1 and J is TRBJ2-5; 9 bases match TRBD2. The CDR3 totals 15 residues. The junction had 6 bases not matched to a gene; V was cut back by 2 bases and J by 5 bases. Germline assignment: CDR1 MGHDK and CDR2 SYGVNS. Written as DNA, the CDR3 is TGTGCCAGCAGTGAAAGGCGGGAGGGCGGTGAGACCCAGTACTTC. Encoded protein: CASSERREGGETQYF.

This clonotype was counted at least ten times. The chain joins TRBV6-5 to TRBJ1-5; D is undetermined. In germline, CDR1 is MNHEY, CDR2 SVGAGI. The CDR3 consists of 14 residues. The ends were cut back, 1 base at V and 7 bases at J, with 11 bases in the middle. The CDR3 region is CASSYYGIEQPQHF. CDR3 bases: TGTGCCAGCAGTTACTATGGGATTGAGCAGCCCCAGCATTTT.

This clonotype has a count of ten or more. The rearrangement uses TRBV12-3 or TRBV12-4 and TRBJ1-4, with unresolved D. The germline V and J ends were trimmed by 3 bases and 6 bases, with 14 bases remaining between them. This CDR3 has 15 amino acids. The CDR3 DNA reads TGTGCCAGCAGTTTCGGGAGCGGCGGCGATGAAAAACTGTTTTTT. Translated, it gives CASSFGSGGDEKLFF.

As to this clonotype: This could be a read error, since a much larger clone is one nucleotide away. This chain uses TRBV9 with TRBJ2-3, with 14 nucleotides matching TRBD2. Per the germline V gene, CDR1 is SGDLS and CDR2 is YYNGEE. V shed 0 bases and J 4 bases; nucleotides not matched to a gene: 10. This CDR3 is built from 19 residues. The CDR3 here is CASSVGLAGGRSYPDTQYF. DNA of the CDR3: TGTGCCAGCAGCGTAGGACTAGCGGGGGGGCGATCGTATCCAGATACGCAGTATTTT.

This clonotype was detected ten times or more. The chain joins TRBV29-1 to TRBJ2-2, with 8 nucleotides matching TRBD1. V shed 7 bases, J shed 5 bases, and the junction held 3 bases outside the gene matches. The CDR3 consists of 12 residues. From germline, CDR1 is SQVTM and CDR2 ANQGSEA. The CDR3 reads CSAGQGTGELFF. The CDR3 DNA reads TGCAGCGCCGGACAGGGTACCGGGGAGCTGTTTTTT.

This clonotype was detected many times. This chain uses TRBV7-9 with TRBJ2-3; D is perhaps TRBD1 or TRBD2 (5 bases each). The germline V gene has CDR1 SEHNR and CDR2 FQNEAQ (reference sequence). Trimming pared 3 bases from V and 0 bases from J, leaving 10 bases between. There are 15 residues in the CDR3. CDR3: CASSFRGSSTDTQYF. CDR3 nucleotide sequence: TGTGCCAGCAGCTTTCGGGGCTCTAGCACAGATACGCAGTATTTT. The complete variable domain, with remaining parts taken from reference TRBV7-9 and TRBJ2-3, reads DTGVSQNPRHKITKRGQNVTFRCDPISEHNRLYWYRQTLGQGPEFLTYFQNEAQLEKSRLLSDRFSAERPKGSFSTLEIQRTEQGDSAMYLCASSFRGSSTDTQYFGPGTRLTVL.

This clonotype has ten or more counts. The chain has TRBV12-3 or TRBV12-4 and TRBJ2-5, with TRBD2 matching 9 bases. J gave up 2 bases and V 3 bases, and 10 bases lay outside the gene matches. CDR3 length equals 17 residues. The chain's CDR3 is CASSFSLASGNQETQYF. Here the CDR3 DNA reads TGTGCCAGCAGTTTCTCCCTCGCTAGCGGGAATCAAGAGACCCAGTACTTC.